The source of this T cell receptor beta chain is a study of T cells in tumors after PD-1 blockade. Sequencing was performed with immunoSEQ multiplex PCR; in TCRdb, only in-frame clones are kept and a portion is missing. The sample consists of around 25,000 clones, 82% of them appearing once. Germline CDR1 and CDR2: SGHRS and YFSETQ. V lost 0 bases to trimming and J lost 0 bases, with 9 bases between them. This CDR3 spans 16 amino acids. This sequence was found in a human donor with basal cell carcinoma. The rearrangement joins TRBV5-1 to TRBJ2-2; D is possibly TRBD2 (6 bases). The sample was PBMCs, taken after anti-PD-1 treatment. This chain's CDR3 is CASSLEGLPNTGELFF. CDR3 DNA sequence: TGCGCCAGCAGCTTGGAAGGACTACCGAACACCGGGGAGCTGTTTTTT.